The entry that follows covers one TCR beta chain sequence. The libraries were made with immunoSEQ v3. Each library reached some 2 million read pairs, or about 5-6.5 million at deep level. Generated by immunoSEQ multiplex PCR, the TCRdb table keeps only in-frame clones and is missing some. The sample holds 95,000 or so clones, roughly 65% seen once. This entry is derived from a study of TIL therapy for anti-PD-1-resistant metastatic lung cancer. Study-level information: Tumors had a median PD-L1 proportion score of around 6.4%.

The CDR3 has 15 residues. CDR1 and CDR2 from the germline V gene are KGHSH and LQKENI. V lost 1 base and J 6 bases, leaving 15 bases between the germline ends. The time point was: pre-treatment sample, taken before nivolumab and TIL therapy. Most excised metastases sampled were pleural nodules or supraclavicular lymph nodes. The sequencing here drew on tumor tissue, taken at baseline. The chain is built from TRBV18 and TRBJ2-5; maybe TRBD2 (6 bases). The source is a person between 30 and 80 years old with non-small cell lung cancer. The CDR3 loop reads CASSPLPGEEKTQYF. In nucleotides, the CDR3 is TGTGCCAGCTCACCACTTCCGGGGGAGGAGAAGACCCAGTACTTC.